Following are 10 T cell receptor beta chains from one sample sequenced in a study of PD-1 blockade in classical Hodgkin lymphoma. TCRdb keeps only in-frame clones here, not all; method: immunoSEQ multiplex PCR. The repertoire consists of about 41,000 clones, with 85% to 90% occurring once and the leading ten covering about 5.5%. Every patient had relapsed following autologous stem cell transplantation, and cohorts differed in brentuximab vedotin exposure. Sequenced material: peripheral blood mononuclear cells (PBMCs), taken before the second cycle of nivolumab. The source of these receptors is a human donor with classical Hodgkin lymphoma.

This clone has a single count. The chain recombines TRBV15 with TRBJ1-2; D call uncertain. Per the germline V gene, CDR1 is LNHNV and CDR2 is YYDKDF (reference sequence). V was clipped by 5 bases and J by 4 bases, with 20 bases between them. The CDR3 runs 16 residues. The CDR3 reads CATSDSHGVTFYGYTF. CDR3 sequence (DNA): TGTGCCACCAGCGACTCCCACGGGGTAACTTTCTATGGCTACACCTTC.

This clone was counted once. The chain recombines TRBV28 with TRBJ1-2; perhaps TRBD1 as D (6 bases). V was cut by 6 bases and J by 1 base, with 6 bases left in between. Germline values: CDR1 MDHEN, CDR2 SYDVKM. The CDR3 contains 12 residues. The CDR3 sequence is CASRGGNYGYTF. DNA of the CDR3: TGTGCCAGCAGAGGGGGTAACTATGGCTACACCTTC.

There are a few counts of this clone. The chain recombines TRBV28 with TRBJ2-1; 7 bases map to TRBD2. Germline-derived CDR1 and CDR2 are MDHEN and SYDVKM. V lost 4 bases to trimming and J lost 0 bases; unmatched junction nucleotides: 6. The CDR3 totals 16 residues. CDR3 amino acids: CASSSGLSVSYNEQFF. In DNA, the CDR3 is TGTGCCAGCAGTTCGGGACTATCCGTCTCCTACAATGAGCAGTTCTTC.

The chain joins TRBV7-2 to TRBJ2-1, with 13 bases identical to TRBD2. The CDR3 runs to 14 residues. Germline lookup yields CDR1 SGHTA and CDR2 FQGNSA. Losses at the gene ends were 7 bases for V and 8 bases for J; bases not matched to a gene: 5. CDR3 sequence (DNA): TGTGCCAGCATGCGGGGGACTAGCGGGGATGAGCAGTTCTTC. This sequence encodes CASMRGTSGDEQFF.

This clone was counted once. This chain connects TRBV6-1 to TRBJ2-3; the D gene is possibly TRBD1 (6 bases). The CDR3 runs to 14 residues. V lost 2 bases, J lost 3 bases, and 9 bases lay in between. Germline lookup yields CDR1 MNHNS and CDR2 SASEGT. The chain's CDR3 is CASSETGRTDTQYF. CDR3 DNA: TGTGCCAGCAGTGAAACAGGGAGAACAGATACGCAGTATTTT.

The J gene is TRBJ2-2, the V gene TRBV5-1; D gene ambiguous. Trimming left V 1 base short and J 2 bases short, with 3 bases between. Germline V lookup: CDR1 SGHRS, CDR2 YFSETQ. This CDR3 is 13 amino acids long. CDR3 nucleotides: TGCGCCAGCAGCTTGAGAAACACCGGGGAGCTGTTTTTT. Protein product: CASSLRNTGELFF.

V usage is TRBV6-6 and J usage is TRBJ2-1; TRBD2 is a possible D gene (6 bases). Germline loops: CDR1 MNHNY, CDR2 SVGAGI (reference sequence). V gave up 0 bases and J gave up 0 bases, with 9 bases separating them. This CDR3 is built from 16 residues. CDR3 DNA: TGTGCCAGCAGTTACTCGATTAGCGGCTCCTACAATGAGCAGTTCTTC. This sequence encodes CASSYSISGSYNEQFF.

The chain joins TRBV27 to TRBJ1-3, with 7 bases identical to TRBD1. CDR3 length: 14 residues. Trimming removed 5 bases from V and 4 bases from J; junction bases left unmatched: 5. Germline lookup yields CDR1 MNHEY and CDR2 SMNVEV (reference sequence). This CDR3 is CASSPDRPGNTIYF. CDR3 sequence (DNA): TGTGCCAGCAGTCCGGACAGGCCGGGAAACACCATATATTTT.

The CDR3 sequence: CASSDDRGQETQYF. The CDR3 DNA reads TGTGCCAGCAGCGACGACAGGGGCCAAGAGACCCAGTACTTC. The V and J genes are TRBV11-3 and TRBJ2-5; 8 bases are a match to TRBD1. The length of the CDR3 is 14 residues. CDR1 and CDR2 (germline): SGHNT, YENEEA. Losses at the gene ends were 5 bases for V and 1 base for J; bases not matched to a gene: 3.

The chain recombines TRBV2 with TRBJ2-7; either TRBD1 or TRBD2 may fit D (5 bases each). The ends were cut back, 9 bases at V and 2 bases at J, with 20 bases in the middle. This CDR3 has 15 residues. Germline lookup yields CDR1 SNHLY and CDR2 FYNNEI. CDR3 region: CASHPSWDRTYEQYF. The CDR3 nucleotides read TGTGCCAGTCACCCTAGCTGGGACCGAACCTACGAGCAGTACTTC.